The rows below give T cell receptor beta chains drawn from one sample of a study of T cells after yellow fever vaccination. TCRdb reprocessed the 5' RACE reads via MiXCR and lists one record per CDR3 protein. The repertoire includes some 400,000 distinct CDR3 sequences, over 15% of them detected once, and 18% sits in the top ten. The sample in question was PBMCs, obtained before the yellow fever booster vaccination. The receptors stem from a man aged 18-30 years who received the YFV17D yellow fever vaccine. The conserved cysteine and the conserved F or W are not part of the CDR3 here. Fields, in order: J gene, V gene, D gene, CDR3 protein. A D gene is named only where the DNA matches it firmly.

TRBJ2-5	TRBV5-4	.	ASSTRTGKETQY
TRBJ2-7	TRBV7-2	.	ASAGTYEQY
TRBJ1-2	TRBV10-3	.	AIRPRTARGNYGYT
TRBJ1-1	TRBV20-1	.	SARDDFMNTEAF
TRBJ2-2	TRBV5-6	.	ASSLEAGAGELF
TRBJ2-5	TRBV7-3	TRBD2	ASSLTGGMRETQY
TRBJ2-3	TRBV20-1	.	SAITQGATQY
TRBJ2-4	TRBV11-2	.	ASSLMGDIQY
TRBJ2-2	TRBV6-1	.	AGTGRVGAGELF
TRBJ2-4	TRBV9	.	ASSVDARVWAKNIQY
TRBJ2-2	TRBV12-3/TRBV12-4	.	ASSFYGELF
TRBJ1-1	TRBV5-1	.	ASSSGDDNTEAF
TRBJ2-6	TRBV4-2	.	ASSQARDSGANVLT
TRBJ2-7	TRBV5-1	.	ASSPAPPTREQY
TRBJ1-2	TRBV7-2	.	ASSLSGIYGYT
TRBJ1-2	TRBV6-5	.	ASHDGRQPPIYGYT
TRBJ2-7	TRBV4-2	.	ASSQLGQTYEQY
TRBJ2-5	TRBV3-1	.	ASSQDAVRRRETQY
TRBJ1-6	TRBV20-1	TRBD1	SARDPTTGGLNSPLH
TRBJ2-1	TRBV5-1	TRBD1	ASIDRVGGTQF
TRBJ2-2	TRBV5-5	TRBD1	ASSLVIRQGRTGELF
TRBJ1-1	TRBV12-3/TRBV12-4	TRBD1	ASSQTGYDTEAF
TRBJ2-2	TRBV7-2	.	ASSSSPQRPVELF
TRBJ1-6	TRBV2	TRBD1	ASSGTGGSNSPLH
TRBJ2-4	TRBV9	.	ASSVGLAKNIQY
TRBJ2-1	TRBV5-1	TRBD2	ASTHLAGEYNEQF
TRBJ1-1	TRBV4-1	TRBD1	ASSQWDRGDTEAF
TRBJ2-3	TRBV7-2	TRBD1	ASSFQGGGTDTQY
TRBJ1-2	TRBV29-1	TRBD1	SVELTGTYGYT
TRBJ1-5	TRBV12-3/TRBV12-4	.	ASRKGPSYGPQH
TRBJ1-5	TRBV7-9	.	ASSLGVGQPQH
TRBJ2-3	TRBV5-1	TRBD2	ASSFGLAGSTDTQY
TRBJ2-6	TRBV15	.	ATSRDREANVLT
TRBJ2-1	TRBV4-3	.	ASSRNRVNNEQF
TRBJ2-3	TRBV11-2	TRBD2	ASSFLAGGLTDTQY
TRBJ1-1	TRBV5-1	.	ASSPSATMNTEAF
TRBJ1-5	TRBV7-9	.	ASSKEDQPQH
TRBJ1-3	TRBV20-1	TRBD1	SARDPQGGRNTIY
TRBJ2-4	TRBV10-3	.	AISDVLHREDIQY
TRBJ1-5	TRBV6-2/TRBV6-3	TRBD1	ASRDRASNQPQH
TRBJ1-2	TRBV7-9	.	ASSLDLGPEGEGYT
TRBJ2-5	TRBV20-1	TRBD2	SAREDGSPASGAWAQY
TRBJ1-2	TRBV15	.	ATSRSGGAYGYT
TRBJ2-5	TRBV12-3/TRBV12-4	.	ASGPTETQY
TRBJ2-5	TRBV4-3	.	ASSQGNRAWEETQY
TRBJ2-2	TRBV12-3/TRBV12-4	.	ASSAILTGELF
TRBJ2-1	TRBV7-9	TRBD2	ASSLVTSGAHNEQF
TRBJ1-2	TRBV12-3/TRBV12-4	.	ASTLGGVGYT
TRBJ1-1	TRBV7-2	TRBD1	ASSTDRNRVEAF
TRBJ2-3	TRBV19	TRBD2	ASSIGAGATDTQY
TRBJ1-2	TRBV7-6	.	ASSLATGDGYT
TRBJ1-2	TRBV29-1	.	SVGEYGYT
TRBJ2-3	TRBV7-8	TRBD2	ASSPVTGGYDTQY
TRBJ1-5	TRBV20-1	.	SASRGGNQPQH
TRBJ2-2	TRBV7-3	.	ASSGDAGELF
TRBJ2-4	TRBV4-3	TRBD1	ASSQAVGQGNIQY
TRBJ1-1	TRBV12-3/TRBV12-4	.	ASYGWGRTEAF
TRBJ1-5	TRBV7-6	.	ATDQPQH
TRBJ2-5	TRBV29-1	.	SVPNRGETQY